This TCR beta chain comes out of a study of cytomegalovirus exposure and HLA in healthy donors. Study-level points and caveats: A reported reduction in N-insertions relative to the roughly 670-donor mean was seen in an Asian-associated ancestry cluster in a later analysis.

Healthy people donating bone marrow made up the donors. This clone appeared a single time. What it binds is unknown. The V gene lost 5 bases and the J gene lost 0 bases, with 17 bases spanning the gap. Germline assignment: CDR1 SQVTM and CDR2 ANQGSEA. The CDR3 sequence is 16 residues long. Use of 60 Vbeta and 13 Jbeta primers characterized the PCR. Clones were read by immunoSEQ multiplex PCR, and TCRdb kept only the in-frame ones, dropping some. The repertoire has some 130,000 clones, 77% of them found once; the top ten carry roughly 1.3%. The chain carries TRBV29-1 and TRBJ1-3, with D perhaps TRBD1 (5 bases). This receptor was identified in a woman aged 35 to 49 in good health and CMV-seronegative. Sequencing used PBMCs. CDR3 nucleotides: TGCAGCGTTTCGAGTCAGGGTATTAGCTCTGGAAACACCATATATTTT. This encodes CSVSSQGISSGNTIYF.